This T cell receptor beta chain was sequenced during a study of T-cell reconstitution after alpha-beta-depleted transplantation in children. This clonotype was found many times. What it recognizes is unknown. Study-wide findings and caveats: T-cell numbers and diversity, one year after transplant, stemmed largely from T cells that were newly produced.

Unique molecular identifiers were incorporated into the prepared TCRbeta library. TCRdb reprocessed the PCR reads via MiXCR and lists one record per CDR3 protein. In the table there are tens of thousands of distinct CDR3 sequences, roughly 4.9% of which are singletons. The clonotype originates from a boy under two years old who had a stem cell transplant for acute myeloid leukemia, so the T cells may come from the graft donor. The sample consisted of PBMCs, mostly from graft donor cells, taken 180 days after TCRalphabeta/CD19-depleted stem cell transplant.

In nucleotides, the CDR3 is TGCGCCAGCAGCTCTCTCACCACCTACGAGCAGTACTTC. Translation gives CASSSLTTYEQYF. The chain links TRBV5-1 to TRBJ2-7; no clear D. The V gene lost 3 bases and the J gene lost 2 bases, with 9 bases spanning the gap. CDR3 length: 13 amino acids. Per germline, CDR1 SGHRS and CDR2 YFSETQ.